The T cell receptor beta chain described here comes from a study of cytomegalovirus exposure and HLA in healthy donors. This clone occurred a few times. 60 Vbeta and 13 Jbeta primers were used in PCR. Study processing details: Later reanalysis found approximately 80 million unique TCR beta chains, about 10 million of them shared. Profiled with immunoSEQ multiplex PCR; TCRdb holds only in-frame clones, not every one. V and J calls and clone size follow that table, whereas D and trimming were derived from the DNA. The sample includes about 57,000 clones, around 83% of them seen just once. From germline, CDR1 is MNHEY and CDR2 SVGAGI. There are 14 residues in the CDR3. The trim removed 5 bases at V and 6 bases at J, leaving 5 bases unmatched. At the time of sampling, donors were nominally healthy, though unrecorded immune exposures were likely.

Material for sequencing was PBMCs. The source of this sequence is a man aged 30-40 years in good health and CMV-seronegative. This rearrangement joins TRBV6-5 to TRBJ2-1, with TRBD2 identical over 9 bases. CDR3 sequence: CASSRLADGNEQFF. In DNA, the CDR3 is TGTGCCAGCAGTCGACTAGCGGACGGCAATGAGCAGTTCTTC.